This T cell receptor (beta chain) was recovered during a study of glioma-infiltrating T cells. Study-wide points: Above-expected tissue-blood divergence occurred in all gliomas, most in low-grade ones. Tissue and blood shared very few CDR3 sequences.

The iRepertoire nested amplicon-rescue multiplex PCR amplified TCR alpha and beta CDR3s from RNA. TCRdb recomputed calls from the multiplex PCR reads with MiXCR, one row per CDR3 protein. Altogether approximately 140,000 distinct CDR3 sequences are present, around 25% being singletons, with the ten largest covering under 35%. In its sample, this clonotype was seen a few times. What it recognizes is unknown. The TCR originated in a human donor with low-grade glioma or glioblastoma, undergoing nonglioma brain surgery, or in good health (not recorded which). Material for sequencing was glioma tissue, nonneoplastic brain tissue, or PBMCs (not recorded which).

The CDR3 reads CASSQGERGPNNEQFF. The CDR3 DNA follows: TGTGCCAGCAGCCAAGGCGAGCGGGGGCCCAACAATGAGCAGTTCTTC. The rearrangement uses TRBV4-2 and TRBJ2-1, with 8 bases aligning to TRBD2. Per the germline V gene, CDR1 is LGHNA and CDR2 is YNFKEQ. This CDR3 has 16 amino acids. V shed 1 base and J 5 bases; nucleotides not matched to a gene: 7.